In its sample, the clone carrying this T cell receptor beta chain was seen once. The sample is drawn from a study of Graves' ophthalmopathy and Graves' hyperthyroidism. CDR3 length: 13 residues. V was pared by 5 bases and J by 6 bases, with 6 bases of the junction left unmatched. Germline V gene data show CDR1 as DFQATT and CDR2 as SNEGSKA (reference sequence). RNA transcripts were the source from which TCR beta CDR3 regions were amplified. RT-PCR was first run with HTBI primers, then multiplex PCR in a second round. Each CDR3 protein is one row after TCRdb ran MiXCR on the multiplex PCR reads. The table shows a few hundred thousand distinct CDR3 sequences, with approximately 35% occurring only once.

The sequence was collected from an adult man with Graves' hyperthyroidism. What was sequenced was peripheral blood or thyroid tissue (not recorded which). The gene calls are TRBV20-1 and TRBJ2-7, with TRBD2 identical over 11 bases. The CDR3 DNA sequence: TGCAGTGCTCCCACTAGCGGGAGTACCGAGCAGTACTTC. Translation: CSAPTSGSTEQYF.